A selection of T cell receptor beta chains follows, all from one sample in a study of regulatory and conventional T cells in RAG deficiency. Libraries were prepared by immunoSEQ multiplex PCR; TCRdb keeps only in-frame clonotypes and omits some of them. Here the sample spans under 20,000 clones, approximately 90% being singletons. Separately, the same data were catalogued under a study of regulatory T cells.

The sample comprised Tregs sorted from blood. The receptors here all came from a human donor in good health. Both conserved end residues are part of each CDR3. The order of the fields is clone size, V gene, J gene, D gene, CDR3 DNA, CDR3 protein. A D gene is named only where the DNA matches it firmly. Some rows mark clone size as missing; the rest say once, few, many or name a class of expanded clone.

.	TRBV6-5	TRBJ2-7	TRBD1	TGTGCCAGCAGTGGTCGGACAGGGGCAATCTACGAGCAGTACTTC	CASSGRTGAIYEQYF
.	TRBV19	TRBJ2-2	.	TGTGCCAGTAGGAAGGGGGACGCCACCGGGGAGCTGTTTTTT	CASRKGDATGELFF
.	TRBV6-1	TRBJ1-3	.	TGTGCCAGCACCCCATCTTGGAGTGGTGGAAACACCATATATTTT	CASTPSWSGGNTIYF
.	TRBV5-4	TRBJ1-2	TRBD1	TGTGCCAGCGGAGCGACAGGGAGGGACTATGGCTACACCTTC	CASGATGRDYGYTF
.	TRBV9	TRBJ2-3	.	TGTGCCAGCAGCGTAGGGTTGGCGGCAGATACGCAGTATTTT	CASSVGLAADTQYF
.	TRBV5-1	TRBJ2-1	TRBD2	TGCGCCAGCAGCTTGCGGCCGGGGGGATCCTACAATGAGCAGTTCTTC	CASSLRPGGSYNEQFF
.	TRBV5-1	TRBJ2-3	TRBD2	TGCGCCAGCAGCCCACCTACCGGGACTACCACAGATACGCAGTATTTT	CASSPPTGTTTDTQYF
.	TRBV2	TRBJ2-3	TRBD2	TGTGCCAGCATGTCAGCGGGAGCGTGGCCAGATACGCAGTATTTT	CASMSAGAWPDTQYF
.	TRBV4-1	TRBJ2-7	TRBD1	TGCGCCAGCAGCCACAGACCGGGACAGGGGATCGGCGGGTCCTACGAGCAGTACTTC	CASSHRPGQGIGGSYEQYF
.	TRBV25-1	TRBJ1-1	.	TGTGCCAGCAGTGAATCGGGGGGGAGCACTGAAGCTTTCTTT	CASSESGGSTEAFF
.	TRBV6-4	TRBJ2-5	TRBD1	TGTGCCAGCAGTGACTCTGGCAGGGGGTCAGAAGAGACCCAGTACTTC	CASSDSGRGSEETQYF
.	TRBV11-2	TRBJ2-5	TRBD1	TGTGCCAGCAGCTCGACAGGGGGCGTGGAGACCCAGTACTTC	CASSSTGGVETQYF
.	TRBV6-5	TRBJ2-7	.	TGTGCCCTGAATGCGGCTTACGAGCAGTACTTC	CALNAAYEQYF
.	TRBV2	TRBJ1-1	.	TGTGCCAGCAGTGAAAGCGGACAGAACACTGAAGCTTTCTTT	CASSESGQNTEAFF
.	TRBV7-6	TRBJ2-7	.	TGTGCCAGCAGCTTCGACCCTGATACCTACGAGCAGTACTTC	CASSFDPDTYEQYF
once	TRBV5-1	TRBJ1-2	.	TGCGCCAGCAGCTTGGGTTTTAGTATGGGGGATGGCTACACCTTC	CASSLGFSMGDGYTF
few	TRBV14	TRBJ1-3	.	TGTGCCAGCAGCCAAGGGCAGTTCTCTGGAAACACCATATATTTT	CASSQGQFSGNTIYF
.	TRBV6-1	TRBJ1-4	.	TGTGCCAGCAGTGAAGCCTGGGGTGAAAAACTGTTTTTT	CASSEAWGEKLFF
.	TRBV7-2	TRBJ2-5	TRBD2	TGTGCCAGCAGGCTCGGACTAGCGGGCCAAGAGACCCAGTACTTC	CASRLGLAGQETQYF
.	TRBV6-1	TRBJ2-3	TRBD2	TGTGCCAGCAGTGACCTAGCGGTGGGGCGCACAGTTACGCAGTATTTT	CASSDLAVGRTVTQYF
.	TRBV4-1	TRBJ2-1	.	TGCGCCAGCAGCCAAGATAGGCTGGGGGAGCAGTTCTTC	CASSQDRLGEQFF
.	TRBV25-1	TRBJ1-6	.	TGTGCCAGCAGGGGCTCCTATAATTCACCCCTCCACTTT	CASRGSYNSPLHF
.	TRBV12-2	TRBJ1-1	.	TGTGCAAGTCGCGTAGACTCAGCCATGAACACTGAAGCTTTCTTT	CASRVDSAMNTEAFF
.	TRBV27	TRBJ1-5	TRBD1	TGTGCCAGCAGTCCCTATCGGACAGGAAAAGGCGATCAGCCCCAGCATTTT	CASSPYRTGKGDQPQHF
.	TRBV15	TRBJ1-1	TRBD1	TGTGCCACCAGCAGAGGGACCCGACAGGGGGCATCTGAAGCTTTCTTT	CATSRGTRQGASEAFF
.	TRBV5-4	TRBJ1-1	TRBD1	TGTGCCAGCAGGGGCCAGGGGGGGAACACTGAAGCTTTCTTT	CASRGQGGNTEAFF
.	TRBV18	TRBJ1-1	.	TGTGCCAGCTCCCCAGGACGGGTGAACACTGAAGCTTTCTTT	CASSPGRVNTEAFF
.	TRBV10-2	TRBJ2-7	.	TGCGCCAGCAGTCCCCAGGGCTACGGGCAGTACTTC	CASSPQGYGQYF
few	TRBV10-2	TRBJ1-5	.	TGCGCCAGCAGTGAGTCTCCCGGGTTGAGCAATCAGCCCCAGCATTTT	CASSESPGLSNQPQHF
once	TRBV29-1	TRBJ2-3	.	TGCAGCGTACAGGGTAGCACAGATACGCAGTATTTT	CSVQGSTDTQYF
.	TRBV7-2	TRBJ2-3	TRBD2	TGTGCCAGCAGCACCCGCTTGACTAGCGGGAGCCCAGATACGCAGTATTTT	CASSTRLTSGSPDTQYF
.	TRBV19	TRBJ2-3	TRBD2	TGTGCCAGTAGTATAGTGGCTAGCGGGGTGGATACGCAGTATTTT	CASSIVASGVDTQYF
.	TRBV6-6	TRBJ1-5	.	TGTGCCAGCAGTTTTGGCAGCAATCAGCCCCAGCATTTT	CASSFGSNQPQHF
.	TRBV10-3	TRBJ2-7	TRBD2	TGTGCCATCAGAGCCGCGGGAGTACGGTACGAGCAGTACTTC	CAIRAAGVRYEQYF
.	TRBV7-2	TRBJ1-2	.	TGTGCCAGCAGCTTAGACGGGCTAATCAGTGGCTACACCTTC	CASSLDGLISGYTF
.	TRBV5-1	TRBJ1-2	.	TGCGCCAGCAGCTTGGGGTGGATGGAAGGGAACTATGGCTACACCTTC	CASSLGWMEGNYGYTF
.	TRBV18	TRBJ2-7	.	TGTGCCAGCTCGTTCGCTATGGACCGCGACTACGAGCAGTACTTC	CASSFAMDRDYEQYF
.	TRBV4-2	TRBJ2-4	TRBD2	TGTGCCAGCAGCCAAGTATTTAGCGGGGGGGCTGCCAAAAACATTCAGTACTTC	CASSQVFSGGAAKNIQYF
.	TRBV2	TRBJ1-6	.	TGTGCCAGCAGTGAAGAGGGACACTTTAATTCACCCCTCCACTTT	CASSEEGHFNSPLHF
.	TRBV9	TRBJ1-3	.	TGTGCCAGCAGCGTAGGGAACTCTGGAAACACCATATATTTT	CASSVGNSGNTIYF